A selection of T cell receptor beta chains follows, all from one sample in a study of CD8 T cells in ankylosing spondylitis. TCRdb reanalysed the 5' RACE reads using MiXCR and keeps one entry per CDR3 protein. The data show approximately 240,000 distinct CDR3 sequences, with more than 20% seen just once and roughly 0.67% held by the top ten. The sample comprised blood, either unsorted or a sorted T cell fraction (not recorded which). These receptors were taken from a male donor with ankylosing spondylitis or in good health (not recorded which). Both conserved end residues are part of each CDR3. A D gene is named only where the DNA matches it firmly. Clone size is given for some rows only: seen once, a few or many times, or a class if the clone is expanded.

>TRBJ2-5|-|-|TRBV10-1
CASSEVPTETQYF
TGCGCCAGCAGTGAGGTCCCCACAGAGACCCAGTACTTC
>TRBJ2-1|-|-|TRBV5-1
CASSSPTGANEQFF
TGCGCCAGCAGCTCCCCGACGGGGGCCAATGAGCAGTTCTTC
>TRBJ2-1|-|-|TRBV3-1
CASSQAQSSYNEQFF
TGTGCCAGCAGCCAGGCCCAGAGCTCCTACAATGAGCAGTTCTTC
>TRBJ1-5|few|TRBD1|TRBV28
CATDGQGKNQPQHF
TGTGCCACTGATGGACAGGGGAAAAATCAGCCCCAGCATTTT
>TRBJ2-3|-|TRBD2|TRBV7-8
CASSLESIGGVTDTQYF
TGTGCCAGCAGCTTAGAATCGATCGGGGGGGTTACAGATACGCAGTATTTT
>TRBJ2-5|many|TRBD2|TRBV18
CASSPPTSGGQETQYF
TGTGCCAGCTCACCACCCACTAGCGGGGGGCAAGAGACCCAGTACTTC
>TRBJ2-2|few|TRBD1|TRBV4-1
CASSQADRGVGELFF
TGCGCCAGCAGCCAAGCGGACAGGGGGGTCGGGGAGCTGTTTTTT
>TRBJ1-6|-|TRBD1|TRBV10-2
CASTGDRVVYHF
TGCGCCAGCACGGGGGACAGGGTTGTGTACCACTTT
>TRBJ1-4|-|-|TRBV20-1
CSAREIQGSNKKLFF
TGCAGTGCTAGAGAGATCCAGGGTTCTAATAAAAAACTGTTTTTT
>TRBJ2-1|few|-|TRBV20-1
CSAEPGNNEQFF
TGCAGTGCGGAGCCGGGCAACAATGAGCAGTTCTTC
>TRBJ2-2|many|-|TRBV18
CASSENRLNTGELFF
TGTGCCAGCTCCGAGAACAGGTTGAACACCGGGGAGCTGTTTTTT
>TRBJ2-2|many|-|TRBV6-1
CASSISGITTGELFF
TGTGCCAGCAGTATATCAGGGATAACCACCGGGGAGCTGTTTTTT
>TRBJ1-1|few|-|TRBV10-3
CAIREAREAFF
TGTGCCATCAGGGAGGCCAGGGAAGCTTTCTTT
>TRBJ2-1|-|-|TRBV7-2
CASSLRAEGTSEQFF
TGTGCCAGCAGCTTACGGGCGGAGGGAACCTCTGAGCAGTTCTTC
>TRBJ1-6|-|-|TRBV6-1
CASSELGGRADSPLHF
TGTGCCAGCAGTGAACTTGGAGGGAGGGCGGATTCACCCCTCCACTTT
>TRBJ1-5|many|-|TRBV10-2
CASSDRGYQPQHF
TGCGCCAGCAGTGATAGGGGATATCAGCCCCAGCATTTT
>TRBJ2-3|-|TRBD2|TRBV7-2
CASSLESLRGVDTQYF
TGTGCCAGCAGCTTAGAAAGTTTGCGGGGGGTGGATACGCAGTATTTT
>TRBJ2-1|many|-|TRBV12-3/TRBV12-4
CASTVSRDSVQFF
TGTGCCAGCACCGTTTCCCGAGACAGTGTACAGTTCTTC
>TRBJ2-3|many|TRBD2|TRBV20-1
CSAAAGASTDTQYF
TGCAGTGCGGCAGCGGGGGCTAGCACAGATACGCAGTATTTT
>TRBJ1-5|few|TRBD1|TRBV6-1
CASEIEDRINQPQHF
TGTGCCAGTGAGATAGAGGACAGGATCAATCAGCCCCAGCATTTT
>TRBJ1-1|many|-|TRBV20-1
CSASRSNTEAFF
TGCAGTGCTAGCAGGTCGAACACTGAAGCTTTCTTT
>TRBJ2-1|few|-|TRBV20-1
CSARFGGSSYNEQFF
TGCAGTGCTAGATTCGGGGGCAGCTCCTACAATGAGCAGTTCTTC
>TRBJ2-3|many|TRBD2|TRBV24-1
CATSDLTSGADTQYF
TGTGCCACCAGTGATCTGACTAGCGGGGCGGATACGCAGTATTTT
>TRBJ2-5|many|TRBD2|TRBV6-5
CASSYLPSGGETQYF
TGTGCCAGCAGTTACCTTCCTAGCGGGGGGGAGACCCAGTATTTC
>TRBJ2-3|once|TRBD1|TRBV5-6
CASSFQGAGTDTQYF
TGTGCCAGCAGCTTCCAGGGGGCCGGGACAGATACGCAGTATTTT